This T cell receptor (beta chain) came from a study of T cell repertoires in cytomegalovirus infection. Study-level findings and limits: Summed frequency of shared TCR beta families picked out CMV carriers who also had the relevant HLA.

As for this clonotype: Its specificity is unknown.

In TCRdb, the reads were re-called with MiXCR into one record per CDR3 protein. The sample gives around 120,000 distinct CDR3 sequences, roughly 39% of which show up once; 65% to 75% is in the top ten. CDR3 length: 12 amino acids. The ends were cut back, 9 bases at V and 2 bases at J, with 11 bases in the middle. The TCR sequence derives from a human donor in good health (CMV status not recorded). Some clones in this sample may be carry-over from other donors' samples. The V call is TRBV12-3 or TRBV12-4, the J call TRBJ2-7; either TRBD1 or TRBD2 may supply D (5 bases each). Specimen: CD8+ T cells from cultured PBMCs, collected from culture after CMV antigen stimulation. This CDR3 reads CASGGLTYEQYF. The DNA of the CDR3 is TGTGCCAGTGGGGGATTAACCTACGAGCAGTACTTC.